This T cell receptor (beta chain) was recorded in a study of CD8+CD57+ T cells in acquired aplastic anemia. Across the study: The mean DNA yield obtained from sorted CD4+ and CD8+ cells came to 3 to 3.5 ug. The study, taken as a whole, reports: No significant difference in CD8+ Simpson's diversity was found between patients and controls.

Those patients picked for sequencing had displayed CD8+CD57+ cell expansion on flow cytometry. The CDR3 runs 16 residues. Per the germline V gene, CDR1 is ENHRY and CDR2 is SYGVKD. As concerns this clonotype: The antigen is unknown. A much larger clone sits a single nucleotide away, making a read error possible. The conserved closing phenylalanine or tryptophan is absent in this CDR3, likely reflecting a read error.

Researchers used genomic DNA as the template to profile TCR beta VDJ and CDR3. TCRdb recomputed calls from the reads with MiXCR, one row per CDR3 protein. The repertoire consists of roughly 250,000 distinct CDR3 sequences, with around 45% occurring once and the leading ten covering roughly 8%. The sequence derives from a human donor with aplastic anemia. Material: sorted CD4+, CD8+, or CD8+CD57+ T cells (not recorded which) from PBMCs. This chain links TRBV10-3 with TRBJ1-6, with TRBD1 identical over 7 bases. CDR3: CASSYVRGGGGSPLHI. CDR3 DNA: TGTGCCAGCAGTTACGTCAGAGGGGGCGGCGGCTCACCCCTCCACATT.